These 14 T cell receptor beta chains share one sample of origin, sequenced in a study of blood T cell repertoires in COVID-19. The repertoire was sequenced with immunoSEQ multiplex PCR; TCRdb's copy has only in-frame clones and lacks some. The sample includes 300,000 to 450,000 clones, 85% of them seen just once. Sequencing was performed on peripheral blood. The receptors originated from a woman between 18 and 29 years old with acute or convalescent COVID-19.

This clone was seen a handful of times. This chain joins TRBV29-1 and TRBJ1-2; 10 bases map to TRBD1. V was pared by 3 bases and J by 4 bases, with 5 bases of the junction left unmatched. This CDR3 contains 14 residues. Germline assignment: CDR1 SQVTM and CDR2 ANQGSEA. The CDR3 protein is CSVEGQGKGYGYTF. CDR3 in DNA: TGCAGCGTTGAGGGACAGGGGAAAGGCTATGGCTACACCTTC.

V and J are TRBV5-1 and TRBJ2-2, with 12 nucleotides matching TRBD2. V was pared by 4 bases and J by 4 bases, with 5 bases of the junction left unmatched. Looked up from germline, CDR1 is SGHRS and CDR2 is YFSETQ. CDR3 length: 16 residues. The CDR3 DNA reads TGCGCCAGCAGCCTGACTAGCGGGAGTGGCACCGGGGAGCTGTTTTTT. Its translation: CASSLTSGSGTGELFF.

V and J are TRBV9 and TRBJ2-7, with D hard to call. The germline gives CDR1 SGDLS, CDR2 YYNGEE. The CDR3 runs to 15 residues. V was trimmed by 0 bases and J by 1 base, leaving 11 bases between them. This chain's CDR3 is CASSVGATESYEQYF. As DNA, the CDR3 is TGTGCCAGCAGCGTAGGAGCGACCGAATCCTACGAGCAGTACTTC.

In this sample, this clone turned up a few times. CDR3 region: CASSVRQGSSYNEQFF. CDR3 DNA sequence: TGTGCCAGTAGTGTCAGACAGGGATCCTCCTACAATGAGCAGTTCTTC. V is TRBV19 and J is TRBJ2-1; 7 bases agree with TRBD1. The CDR3 covers 16 residues. Unmatched junction bases numbered 7, after V lost 5 bases and J lost 0 bases. Germline V lookup: CDR1 LNHDA, CDR2 SQIVND (reference sequence).

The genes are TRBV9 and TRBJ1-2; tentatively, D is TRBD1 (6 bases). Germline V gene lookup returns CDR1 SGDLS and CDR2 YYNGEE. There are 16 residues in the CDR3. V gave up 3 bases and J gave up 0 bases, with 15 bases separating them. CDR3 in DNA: TGTGCCAGCAGCGCTAGCATCGGGACAACTAACTATGGCTACACCTTC. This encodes CASSASIGTTNYGYTF.

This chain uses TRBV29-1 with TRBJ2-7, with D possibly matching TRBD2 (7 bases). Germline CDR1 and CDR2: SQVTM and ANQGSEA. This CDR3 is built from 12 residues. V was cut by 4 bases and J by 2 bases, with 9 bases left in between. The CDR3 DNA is TGCAGCGTTGCGGGGGGCGCCTACGAGCAGTACTTC. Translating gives CSVAGGAYEQYF.

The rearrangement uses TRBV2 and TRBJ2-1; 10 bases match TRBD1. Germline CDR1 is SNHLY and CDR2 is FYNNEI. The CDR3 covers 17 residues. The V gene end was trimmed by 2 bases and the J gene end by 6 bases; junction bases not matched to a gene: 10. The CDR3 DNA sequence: TGTGCCAGCAGTGAACCCGACAGGGGGCGAGGGGGCAATGAGCAGTTCTTC. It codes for CASSEPDRGRGGNEQFF.

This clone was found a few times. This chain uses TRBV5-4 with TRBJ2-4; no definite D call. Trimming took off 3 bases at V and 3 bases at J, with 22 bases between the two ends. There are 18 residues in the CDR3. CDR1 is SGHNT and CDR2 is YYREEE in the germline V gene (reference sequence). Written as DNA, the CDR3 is TGTGCCAGCAGCTCCAATTTAGAAGGCGGAACCTTCAAAAACATTCAGTACTTC. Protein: CASSSNLEGGTFKNIQYF.

The CDR3 DNA is TGCGCCAGCAGTGATCGGAGGCGGAAGAACCAAGAGACCCAGTACTTC. Residues: CASSDRRRKNQETQYF. V gene TRBV10-2 combines with J gene TRBJ2-5; possibly TRBD2 for D (5 bases). This CDR3 comprises 16 residues. Trimming removed 3 bases at V and 0 bases at J, with 14 bases between. Looked up from germline, CDR1 is WSHSY and CDR2 is SAAADI.

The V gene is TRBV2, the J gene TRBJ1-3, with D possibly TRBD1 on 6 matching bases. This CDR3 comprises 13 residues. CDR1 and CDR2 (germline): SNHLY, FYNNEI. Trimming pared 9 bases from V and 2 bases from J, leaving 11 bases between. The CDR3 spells CASLQGTGNTIYF. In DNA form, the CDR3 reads TGTGCCAGTCTACAGGGAACTGGAAACACCATATATTTT. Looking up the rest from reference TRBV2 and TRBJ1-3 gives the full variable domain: EPEVTQTPSHQVTQMGQEVILRCVPISNHLYFYWYRQILGQKVEFLVSFYNNEISEKSEIFDDQFSVERPDGSNFTLKIRSTKLEDSAMYFCASLQGTGNTIYFGEGSWLTVV.

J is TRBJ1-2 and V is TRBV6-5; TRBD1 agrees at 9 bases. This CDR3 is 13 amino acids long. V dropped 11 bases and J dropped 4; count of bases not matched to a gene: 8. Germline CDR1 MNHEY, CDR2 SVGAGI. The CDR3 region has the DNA TGTGCCGCCAGACAGGGGGAGGCCTATGGCTACACCTTC. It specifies CAARQGEAYGYTF.

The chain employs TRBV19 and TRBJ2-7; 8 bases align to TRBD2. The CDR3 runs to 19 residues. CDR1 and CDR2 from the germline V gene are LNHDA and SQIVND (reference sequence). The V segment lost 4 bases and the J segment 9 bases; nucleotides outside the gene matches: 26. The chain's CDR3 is CASSKSRGPTGTSLMGQYF. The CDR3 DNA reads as TGTGCCAGTAGTAAGAGTAGGGGCCCGACCGGGACTAGTCTAATGGGGCAGTACTTC. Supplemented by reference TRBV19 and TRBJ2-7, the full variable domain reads DGGITQSPKYLFRKEGQNVTLSCEQNLNHDAMYWYRQDPGQGLRLIYYSQIVNDFQKGDIAEGYSVSREKKESFPLTVTSAQKNPTAFYLCASSKSRGPTGTSLMGQYFGPGTRLTVT.

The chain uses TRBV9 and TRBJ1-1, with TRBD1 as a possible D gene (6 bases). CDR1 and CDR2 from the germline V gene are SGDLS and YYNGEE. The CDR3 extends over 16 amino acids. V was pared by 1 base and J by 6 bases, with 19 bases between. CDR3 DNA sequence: TGTGCCAGCAGCGTACCCCCGGACCTACAGGGACCTGAAGCTTTCTTT. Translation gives CASSVPPDLQGPEAFF. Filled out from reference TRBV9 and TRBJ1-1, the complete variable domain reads DSGVTQTPKHLITATGQRVTLRCSPRSGDLSVYWYQQSLDQGLQFLIQYYNGEERAKGNILERFSAQQFPDLHSELNLSSLELGDSALYFCASSVPPDLQGPEAFFGQGTRLTVV.

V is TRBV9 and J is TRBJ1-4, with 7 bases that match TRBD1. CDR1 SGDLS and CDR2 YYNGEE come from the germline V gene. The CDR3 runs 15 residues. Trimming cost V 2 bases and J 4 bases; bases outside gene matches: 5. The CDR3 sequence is CASSVGQAGNEKLFF. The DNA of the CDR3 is TGTGCCAGCAGCGTCGGACAGGCTGGTAATGAAAAACTGTTTTTT.